This section outlines one T cell receptor beta chain sequence together with its context. The sample's time point: newly diagnosed GD, antithyroid drugs for less than 3 months. From RNA extracted from PBMCs, the TCR library was made. This record comes from a study of regulatory T cells in long-lasting Graves disease. V gave up 4 bases and J gave up 6 bases, with 13 bases separating them. CDR1 is SGHKS, CDR2 YYEKEE, per germline (reference sequence). The length of the CDR3 is 13 residues. The TCR beta library used iRepertoire HTBI primers with Arm-PCR amplification of CDR3. TCRdb re-analysed the multiplex PCR reads in MiXCR, keeping a single row per CDR3 protein. There are around 460,000 distinct CDR3 sequences in the sample; 12% to 15% occur only once, and around a sixth lies in the top ten. This sample also appeared in a second study, on T cells in Graves' hyperthyroidism and ophthalmopathy.

This sequence originates from a woman in her fifties or sixties with Graves disease. This rearrangement joins TRBV5-5 to TRBJ1-1; D ambiguous. The material was peripheral blood mononuclear cells (PBMCs), obtained at new diagnosis, from a patient treated with antithyroid drugs. CDR3 region: CASSLGLGPEAFF. CDR3 DNA: TGTGCCAGCAGCCTAGGGCTGGGCCCTGAAGCTTTCTTT.